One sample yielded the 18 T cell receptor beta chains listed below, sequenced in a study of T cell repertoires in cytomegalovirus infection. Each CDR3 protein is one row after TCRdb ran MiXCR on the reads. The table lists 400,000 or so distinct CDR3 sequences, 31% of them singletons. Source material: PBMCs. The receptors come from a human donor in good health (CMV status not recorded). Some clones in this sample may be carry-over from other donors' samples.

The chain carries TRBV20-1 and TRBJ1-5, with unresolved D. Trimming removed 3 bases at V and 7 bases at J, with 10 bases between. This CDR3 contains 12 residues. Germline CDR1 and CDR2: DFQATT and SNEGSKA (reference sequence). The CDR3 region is CSARDTGQPQHF. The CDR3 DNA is TGCAGTGCTAGGGATACGGGACAGCCCCAGCATTTT.

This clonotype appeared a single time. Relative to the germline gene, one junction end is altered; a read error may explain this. The CDR3 bases are TGTTCCAGCAGTTACGGACTAGCGGGGGGGCCGGACACGCAGTATTTT. The encoded protein is CSSSYGLAGGPDTQYF. The chain carries TRBV6-2 or TRBV6-3 and TRBJ2-3, with 15 bases aligning to TRBD2. The CDR3 is 16 amino acids. Looked up from germline, CDR1 is MNHEY and CDR2 is SVGEGT.

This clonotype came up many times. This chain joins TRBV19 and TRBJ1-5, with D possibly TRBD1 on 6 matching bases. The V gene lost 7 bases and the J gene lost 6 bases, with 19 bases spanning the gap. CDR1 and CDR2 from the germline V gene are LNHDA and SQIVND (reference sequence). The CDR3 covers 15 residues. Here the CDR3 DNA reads TGTGCCAGTACCCCCTTTTTGGGGGCGATTCAGCCCCAGCATTTT. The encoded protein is CASTPFLGAIQPQHF.

CDR3 nucleotides: TGCAGCGTGGGGGGGGCCGTCCAGTACTTC. Its protein is CSVGGAVQYF. The chain combines TRBV29-1 with TRBJ2-5; D is possibly TRBD2 (7 bases). V was cut by 6 bases and J by 10 bases, with 12 bases left in between. From germline, CDR1 is SQVTM and CDR2 ANQGSEA. This CDR3 comprises 10 residues.

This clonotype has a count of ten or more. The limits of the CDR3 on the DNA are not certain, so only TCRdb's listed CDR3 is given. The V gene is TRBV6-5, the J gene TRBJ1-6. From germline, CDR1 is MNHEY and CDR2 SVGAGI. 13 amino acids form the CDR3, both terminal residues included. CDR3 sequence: CASSTSADSPLHF.

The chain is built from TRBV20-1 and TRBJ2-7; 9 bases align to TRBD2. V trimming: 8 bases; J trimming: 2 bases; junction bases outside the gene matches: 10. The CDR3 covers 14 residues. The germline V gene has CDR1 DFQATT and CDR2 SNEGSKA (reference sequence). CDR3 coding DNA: TGCAGTTCAATTAGCGGGGGAGTCGCCTACGAGCAGTACTTC. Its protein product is CSSISGGVAYEQYF.

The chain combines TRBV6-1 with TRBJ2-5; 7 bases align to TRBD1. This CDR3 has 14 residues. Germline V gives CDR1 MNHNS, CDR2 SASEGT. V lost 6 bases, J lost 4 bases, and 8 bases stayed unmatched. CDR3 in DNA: TGTGCCAGCAGGGGGACAGAAGATTCAGAGACCCAGTACTTC. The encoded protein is CASRGTEDSETQYF.

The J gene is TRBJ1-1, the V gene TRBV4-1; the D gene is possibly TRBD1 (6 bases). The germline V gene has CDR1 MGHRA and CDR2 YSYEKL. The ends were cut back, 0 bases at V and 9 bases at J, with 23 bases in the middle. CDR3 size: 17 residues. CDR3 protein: CASSQDLAGATQSQAFF. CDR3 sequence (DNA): TGCGCCAGCAGCCAAGATCTGGCAGGGGCGACCCAGTCTCAAGCTTTCTTT.

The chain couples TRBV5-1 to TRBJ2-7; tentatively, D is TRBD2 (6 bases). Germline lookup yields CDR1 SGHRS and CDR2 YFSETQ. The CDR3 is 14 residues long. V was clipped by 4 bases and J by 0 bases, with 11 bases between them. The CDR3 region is CASSPGLFSYEQYF. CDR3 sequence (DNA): TGCGCCAGCAGCCCGGGACTCTTCTCCTACGAGCAGTACTTC.

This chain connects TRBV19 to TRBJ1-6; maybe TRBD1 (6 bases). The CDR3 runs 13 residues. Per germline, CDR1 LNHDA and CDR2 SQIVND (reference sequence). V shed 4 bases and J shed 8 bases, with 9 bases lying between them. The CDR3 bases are TGTGCCAGTAGTAACTCAGGGGATTCACCCCTCCACTTT. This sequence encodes CASSNSGDSPLHF. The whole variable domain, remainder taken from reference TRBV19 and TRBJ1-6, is DGGITQSPKYLFRKEGQNVTLSCEQNLNHDAMYWYRQDPGQGLRLIYYSQIVNDFQKGDIAEGYSVSREKKESFPLTVTSAQKNPTAFYLCASSNSGDSPLHFGNGTRLTVT.

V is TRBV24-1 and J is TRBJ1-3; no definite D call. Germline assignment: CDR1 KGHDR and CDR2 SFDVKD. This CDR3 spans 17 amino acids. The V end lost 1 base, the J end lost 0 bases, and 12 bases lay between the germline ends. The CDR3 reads CATSDFAVGDSGNTIYF. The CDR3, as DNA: TGTGCCACCAGTGATTTCGCGGTGGGCGACTCTGGAAACACCATATATTTT.

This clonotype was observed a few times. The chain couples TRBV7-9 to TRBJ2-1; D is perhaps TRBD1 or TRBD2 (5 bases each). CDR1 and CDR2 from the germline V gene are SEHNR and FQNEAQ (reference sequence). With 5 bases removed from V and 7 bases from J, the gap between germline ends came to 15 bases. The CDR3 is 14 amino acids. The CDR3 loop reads CASSPSGLWNEQFF. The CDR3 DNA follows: TGTGCCAGCAGCCCTTCGGGGCTTTGGAATGAGCAGTTCTTC.

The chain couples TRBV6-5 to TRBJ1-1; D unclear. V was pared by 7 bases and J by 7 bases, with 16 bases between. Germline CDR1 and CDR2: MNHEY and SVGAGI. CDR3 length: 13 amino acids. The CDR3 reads CASTPGPPHEAFF. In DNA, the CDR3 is TGTGCCAGCACCCCCGGTCCCCCCCATGAAGCTTTCTTT.

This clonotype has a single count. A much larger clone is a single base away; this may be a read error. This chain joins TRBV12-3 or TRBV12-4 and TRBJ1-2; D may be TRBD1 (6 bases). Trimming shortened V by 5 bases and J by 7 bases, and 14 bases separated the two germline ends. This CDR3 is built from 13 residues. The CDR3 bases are TGTGCCAGCAGTATACAGGGAATTCGTGGCTACACCTTC. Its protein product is CASSIQGIRGYTF.

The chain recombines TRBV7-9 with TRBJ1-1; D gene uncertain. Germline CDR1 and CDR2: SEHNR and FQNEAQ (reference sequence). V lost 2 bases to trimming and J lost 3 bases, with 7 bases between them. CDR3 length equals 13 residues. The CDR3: CASSLRADTEAFF. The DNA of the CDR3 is TGTGCCAGCAGCTTAAGGGCCGACACTGAAGCTTTCTTT.

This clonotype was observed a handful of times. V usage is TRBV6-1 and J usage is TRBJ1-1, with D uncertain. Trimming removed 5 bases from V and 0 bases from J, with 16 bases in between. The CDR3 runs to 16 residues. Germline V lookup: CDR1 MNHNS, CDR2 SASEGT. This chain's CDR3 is CASSLSGVKMNTEAFF. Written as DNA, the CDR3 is TGTGCCAGCAGTCTATCTGGGGTAAAGATGAACACTGAAGCTTTCTTT.

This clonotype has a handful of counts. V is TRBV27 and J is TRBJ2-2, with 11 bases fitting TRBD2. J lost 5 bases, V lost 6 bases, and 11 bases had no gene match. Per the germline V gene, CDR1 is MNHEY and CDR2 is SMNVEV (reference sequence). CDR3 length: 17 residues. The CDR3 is CASSPTSGGLRTGELFF. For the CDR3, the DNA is TGTGCCAGCAGCCCAACTAGCGGGGGTCTGAGAACCGGGGAGCTGTTTTTT.

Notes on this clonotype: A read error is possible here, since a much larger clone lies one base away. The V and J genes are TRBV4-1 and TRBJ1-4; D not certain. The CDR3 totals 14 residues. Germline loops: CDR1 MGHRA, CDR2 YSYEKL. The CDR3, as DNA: TGCGCCAGCATCCAAGGGCGAGCGGACGAAAAACTGTTTTTT. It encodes CASIQGRADEKLFF.